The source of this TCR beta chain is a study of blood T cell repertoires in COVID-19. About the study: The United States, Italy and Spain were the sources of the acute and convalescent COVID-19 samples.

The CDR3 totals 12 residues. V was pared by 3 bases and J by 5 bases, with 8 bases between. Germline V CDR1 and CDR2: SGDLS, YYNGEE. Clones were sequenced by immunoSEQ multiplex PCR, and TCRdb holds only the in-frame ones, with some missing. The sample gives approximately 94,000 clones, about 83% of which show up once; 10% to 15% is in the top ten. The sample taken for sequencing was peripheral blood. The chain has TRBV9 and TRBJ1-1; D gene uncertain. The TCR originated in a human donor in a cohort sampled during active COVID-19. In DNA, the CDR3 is TGTGCCAGCAGCGAACCGGGAACTGAAGCTTTCTTT. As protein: CASSEPGTEAFF.